This TCR beta chain appears in the sequencing data of a study of OX40 agonist ivuxolimab in advanced cancers. Whole-study context: Patients were dosed intravenously with ivuxolimab at 0.01 to 10 mg/kg every 2 weeks. Patients were roughly 83% male with ages roughly 23 to 79, mean about 54. The study, taken as a whole, reports: At 0.1 to 3.0 mg/kg and by week 6, CD4+ and CD8+ T cells in the blood had expanded clonally. Low normalized T-cell clonal expansion was also seen in some nonresponders.

The count of this clone is one. The antigen is unknown. Clones were read by immunoSEQ multiplex PCR, and TCRdb kept only the in-frame ones, dropping some. The sample yields just over 90,000 clones, around 94% seen once. V lost 7 bases to trimming and J lost 5 bases, with 12 bases between them. This CDR3 region has 12 residues. CDR1 is MNHEY, CDR2 SMNVEV, per germline (reference sequence). Sample: CD4+ or CD8+ T cells sorted from blood, taken in a trial of the OX40 agonist ivuxolimab. The receptor was isolated from an adult with an advanced solid tumor such as melanoma, head and neck, liver or kidney cancer. The chain is built from TRBV27 and TRBJ2-7; D is uncertain. The CDR3 DNA reads TGTGCCAGCACGTCCCCGTCGGACGAGCAGTACTTC. Protein product: CASTSPSDEQYF.